These T cell receptor beta chains were read from a single sample in a study of PD-L1 blockade in urothelial cancer. Generated by immunoSEQ multiplex PCR, the TCRdb table keeps only in-frame clones and is missing some. This table holds approximately 83,000 clones, roughly 80% found once. Sequenced here: PBMCs, sampled around atezolizumab (anti-PD-L1) treatment. These receptors came from a man between 65 and 80 years old with urothelial cancer. Both conserved end residues are trimmed from each CDR3. D genes are given only for firm matches.

>TRBV19|12|TRBJ2-1|.
ASSWEDTYNEQF
>TRBV9|12|TRBJ2-7|.
ASSVGQASYEQY
>TRBV7-9|12|TRBJ2-7|.
ASSLAGATYEQY
>TRBV10-1|14|TRBJ2-2|TRBD1
ASSEQQGANTGELF
>TRBV7-9|11|TRBJ1-4|.
ASRSATNEKLF
>TRBV6-1|15|TRBJ2-1|TRBD2
ASSEQLLAGVGNEQF
>TRBV2|11|TRBJ2-1|TRBD1
ASSRTGYNEQF
>TRBV7-9|13|TRBJ2-1|TRBD2
ASSPSGMGNNEQF
>TRBV18|13|TRBJ1-1|.
ASSPFSRENTEAF
>TRBV5-3|14|TRBJ2-3|.
AGPPTELGSTDTQY
>TRBV14|11|TRBJ1-2|.
ASSQSRNYGYT
>TRBV19|13|TRBJ1-1|.
ASSLNLQMNTEAF
>TRBV6-6|13|TRBJ2-7|TRBD1
ASTQGTGSGYEQY
>TRBV7-9|9|TRBJ1-2|.
ASSTRLGYT
>TRBV30|11|TRBJ1-4|.
AWSVPGREKLF
>TRBV11-3|13|TRBJ2-2|TRBD1
ASSLGQGSTGELF
>TRBV29-1|12|TRBJ2-7|TRBD1
SVGPRTGVNEQY
>TRBV5-1|13|TRBJ2-1|.
ASSLGSGRFSEQF
>TRBV10-3|14|TRBJ2-1|.
AISESEGISYNEQF
>TRBV6-1|13|TRBJ2-1|TRBD2
ASEGTSGTYNEQF
>TRBV18|15|TRBJ2-7|.
ASSPRAGTSVTDEQY
>TRBV10-3|13|TRBJ2-4|.
AISDWGSAKNIQY
>TRBV6-8|15|TRBJ2-7|.
ASTHRRRGAFPYEQY
>TRBV9|13|TRBJ1-3|.
ASSAAPGTGNTIY
>TRBV10-1|11|TRBJ1-4|TRBD1
ASRTGGTEKLF
>TRBV25-1|13|TRBJ2-1|.
ASSEFVAAYNEQF
>TRBV4-3|13|TRBJ2-3|TRBD2
ASSQGGSGRDTQY
>TRBV2|15|TRBJ1-2|TRBD1
ASSEAFGRGRNYGYT
>TRBV9|13|TRBJ2-7|.
ASSVGGDLAYEQY
>TRBV7-9|11|TRBJ1-2|.
ASSFTGNYGYT
>TRBV4-1|13|TRBJ1-1|TRBD1
ASSLGQGGNTEAF
>TRBV19|10|TRBJ1-1|TRBD1
ASGQGNTEAF
>TRBV5-5|15|TRBJ2-6|TRBD1
ASSDYRGPSGANVLT
>TRBV12-5|12|TRBJ2-5|TRBD1
ASGPGQGVETQY
>TRBV9|12|TRBJ1-4|.
ASSAGHLNEKLF
>TRBV5-1|12|TRBJ1-2|.
ASSLEQGRDGYT
>TRBV10-3|12|TRBJ2-3|TRBD2
AIRVAGRIDTQY
>TRBV2|13|TRBJ2-7|.
ASSDLGRTSYEQY
>TRBV9|12|TRBJ1-2|TRBD1
ASSLGQGNYGYT
>TRBV10-2|13|TRBJ1-6|TRBD1
ASRQGSSYNSPLH
>TRBV14|14|TRBJ2-7|TRBD2
ASSQVGGLAGHEQY
>TRBV4-2|16|TRBJ2-3|TRBD1
ASSQESRWSGGSDTQY
>TRBV4-2|13|TRBJ1-3|TRBD1
ASGDRGRSGNTIY
>TRBV9|13|TRBJ1-1|.
ASSVGLGGDTEAF
>TRBV13|15|TRBJ2-1|TRBD2
ASSLSPTSGPLGEQF
>TRBV5-1|11|TRBJ2-3|TRBD2
ASSRTSADTQY
>TRBV5-6|12|TRBJ2-3|TRBD1
ASRRFIRGDTQY